This T cell receptor beta chain was captured in a study of cytomegalovirus exposure and HLA in healthy donors. On this clone itself: The antigen remains undetermined.

Study findings and constraints: As a later analysis revealed, most CMV-associated TCR beta chains appeared HLA-restricted. Accurate prediction of most subjects' HLA-A and HLA-B alleles from TCR beta sequences was reported. According to an earlier analysis, most TCR beta V segments yielded productive rearrangements about 87% or about 30% of the time. The study put some 160 TCR beta chains on its list as cytomegalovirus-associated.

This CDR3 is built from 14 residues. Per germline, CDR1 SEHNR and CDR2 FQNEAQ (reference sequence). V was pared by 5 bases and J by 6 bases, with 5 bases of the junction left unmatched. The primer mix had 60 Vbeta and 13 Jbeta primers. The protocol was immunoSEQ multiplex PCR, while the TCRdb copy is restricted to in-frame clones and leaves out a portion. This sample carries some 120,000 clones, about three quarters of them seen once, and the ten largest clones take about 3.4%. The sequence came from a man aged 25-45 years in good health and CMV-seronegative. The specimen was PBMCs. J is TRBJ2-2 and V is TRBV7-9; TRBD1 matches at 8 bases. CDR3 sequence: CASSRTGWAGELFF. CDR3 coding DNA: TGTGCCAGCAGCCGGACAGGGTGGGCCGGGGAGCTGTTTTTT.